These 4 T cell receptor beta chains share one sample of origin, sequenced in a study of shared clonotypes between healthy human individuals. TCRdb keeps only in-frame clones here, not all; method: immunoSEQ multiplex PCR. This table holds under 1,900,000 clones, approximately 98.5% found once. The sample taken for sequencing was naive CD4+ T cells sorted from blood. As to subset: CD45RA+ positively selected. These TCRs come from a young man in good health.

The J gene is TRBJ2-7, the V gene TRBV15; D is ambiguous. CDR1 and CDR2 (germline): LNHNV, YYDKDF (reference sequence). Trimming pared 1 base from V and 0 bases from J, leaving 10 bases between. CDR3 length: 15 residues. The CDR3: CATSRGGRSSYEQYF. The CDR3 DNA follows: TGTGCCACCAGCAGAGGAGGCAGGAGCTCCTACGAGCAGTACTTC.

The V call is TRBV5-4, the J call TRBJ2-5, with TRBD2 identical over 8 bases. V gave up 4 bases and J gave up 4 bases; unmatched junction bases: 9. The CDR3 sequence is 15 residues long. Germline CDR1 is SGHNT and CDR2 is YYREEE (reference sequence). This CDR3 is CASSRGGARGETQYF. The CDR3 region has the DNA TGTGCCAGCAGCCGGGGGGGGGCCCGTGGAGAGACCCAGTACTTC.

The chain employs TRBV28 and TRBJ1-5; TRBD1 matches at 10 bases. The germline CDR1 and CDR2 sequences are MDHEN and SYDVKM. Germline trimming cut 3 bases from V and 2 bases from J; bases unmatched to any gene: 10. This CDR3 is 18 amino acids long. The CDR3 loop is CASSLPLRQGAGNQPQHF. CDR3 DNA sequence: TGTGCCAGCAGTTTGCCCCTACGACAGGGGGCAGGCAATCAGCCCCAGCATTTT.

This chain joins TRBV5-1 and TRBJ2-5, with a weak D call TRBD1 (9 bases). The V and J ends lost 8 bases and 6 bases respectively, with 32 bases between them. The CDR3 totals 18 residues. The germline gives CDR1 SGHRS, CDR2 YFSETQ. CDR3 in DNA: TGCGCCAGTACCGGACAGGGGTCGGTTGGGACTAGTTTAAAGACCCAGTACTTC. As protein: CASTGQGSVGTSLKTQYF.